The 24 T cell receptor beta chains presented below share a single source sample, sequenced in a study of PD-L1 blockade in urothelial cancer. TCRdb's table, derived via immunoSEQ multiplex PCR, lists solely in-frame clones and lacks some. The table includes 70,000 to 80,000 clones, around four fifths detected once. Time point in this sample: pretreatment peripheral blood. Sequences were derived from PBMCs, sampled around atezolizumab (anti-PD-L1) treatment. All receptors derive from a man in his forties with urothelial cancer.

This chain uses TRBV9 with TRBJ1-4; D might be TRBD1 (5 bases). The CDR3 consists of 15 residues. The germline gives CDR1 SGDLS, CDR2 YYNGEE. Deletions cut 4 bases from V and 2 bases from J, with 12 bases between. The CDR3 spells CASSFRDGTNEKLFF. CDR3 bases: TGTGCCAGCAGCTTCAGGGATGGGACTAATGAAAAACTGTTTTTT. The whole variable domain, filled in from reference TRBV9 and TRBJ1-4, reads DSGVTQTPKHLITATGQRVTLRCSPRSGDLSVYWYQQSLDQGLQFLIQYYNGEERAKGNILERFSAQQFPDLHSELNLSSLELGDSALYFCASSFRDGTNEKLFFGSGTQLSVL.

This chain connects TRBV6-5 to TRBJ2-2, with D perhaps matching TRBD2 (7 bases). Trimming cost V 8 bases and J 4 bases, with 11 bases left between them. This CDR3 contains 13 residues. The germline V gene encodes CDR1 MNHEY and CDR2 SVGAGI. CDR3 DNA: TGTGCCAGCGGGGGGGGCGGCACCGGGGAGCTGTTTTTT. This codes for CASGGGGTGELFF.

The gene calls are TRBV5-6 and TRBJ2-1; a possible D gene is TRBD2 (6 bases). The CDR3 has 14 amino acids. The germline V gene has CDR1 SGHDT and CDR2 YYEEEE. V lost 9 bases and J lost 1, with 14 bases in between. CDR3 amino acids: CATGPGTSYNEQFF. The CDR3 DNA reads as TGTGCCACCGGGCCCGGGACTTCCTACAATGAGCAGTTCTTC.

This clone is categorized as medium-sized. The rearrangement joins TRBV7-9 to TRBJ1-2, with D maybe TRBD1 (6 bases). Germline-derived CDR1 and CDR2 are SEHNR and FQNEAQ (reference sequence). There are 14 residues in the CDR3. Trimming cost V 7 bases and J 6 bases, with 18 bases left between them. The CDR3 protein is CASTPVRGTDGYTF. CDR3 DNA sequence: TGTGCCAGCACTCCGGTCAGGGGTACAGATGGCTACACCTTC.

This clone has just a few counts. The V call is TRBV6-4, the J call TRBJ1-2, with a weak D call TRBD1 (6 bases). CDR1 and CDR2 from the germline V gene are MRHNA and SNTAGT. The CDR3 is made up of 15 amino acids. Trimming took 5 bases from V and 5 from J, leaving 18 bases between them. The DNA of the CDR3 is TGTGCCAGCAGTCCCTTAGCGGGGGCAGGGTATGGCTACACCTTC. Translating it yields CASSPLAGAGYGYTF.

The genes are TRBV28 and TRBJ1-2; possibly TRBD1 for D (6 bases). CDR1 is MDHEN and CDR2 is SYDVKM in the germline V gene. This CDR3 contains 11 residues. Trimming cost V 10 bases and J 5 bases, with 11 bases left between them. This chain's CDR3 is CAIKGGYGYTF. CDR3 coding DNA: TGTGCCATCAAGGGGGGGTATGGCTACACCTTC.

The chain employs TRBV7-3 and TRBJ2-3, with unresolved D. This CDR3 comprises 14 residues. V lost 2 bases, J lost 4 bases, and 10 bases lay in between. In germline, CDR1 is SGHTA, CDR2 FQGTGA. The CDR3, as DNA: TGTGCCAGCAGCTTAGGTTTCGCGGCAGATACGCAGTATTTT. Its translation: CASSLGFAADTQYF.

The chain joins TRBV5-6 to TRBJ1-2; D ambiguous. Between the trimmed V and J ends, which lost 1 base and 3 bases, there was a span of 10 bases. This CDR3 is built from 14 residues. Germline V gene lookup returns CDR1 SGHDT and CDR2 YYEEEE. The CDR3 nucleotides read TGTGCCAGCAGCTTGCCAACCGCGCACTATGGCTACACCTTC. It yields the protein CASSLPTAHYGYTF.

This clone was counted a few times. The chain carries TRBV9 and TRBJ2-1; 9 nucleotides line up with TRBD2. This CDR3 is 17 amino acids long. The V gene's germline CDR1 is SGDLS and CDR2 YYNGEE. V lost 0 bases to trimming and J lost 0 bases; unmatched junction nucleotides: 4. CDR3 region: CASSVAAGGSSYNEQFF. CDR3 sequence (DNA): TGTGCCAGCAGCGTAGCGGCGGGAGGGAGCTCCTACAATGAGCAGTTCTTC.

This clone was seen a single time. The chain joins TRBV5-1 to TRBJ2-7; 12 nucleotides line up with TRBD1. The CDR3 consists of 15 residues. V shed 3 bases and J 5 bases; nucleotides not matched to a gene: 6. Germline V CDR1 and CDR2: SGHRS, YFSETQ. CDR3 DNA: TGCGCCAGCAGCTGGACCGGGACAGGGGGCGACGAGCAGTACTTC. It is translated as CASSWTGTGGDEQYF.

The rearrangement uses TRBV28 and TRBJ1-5, with TRBD1 identical over 7 bases. Per germline, CDR1 MDHEN and CDR2 SYDVKM. This CDR3 region has 13 residues. V was clipped by 2 bases and J by 9 bases; unmatched bases: 4. The CDR3 nucleotides read TGTGCCAGCAGTTTAGACAGGGCCTTGCCCCAGCATTTT. It codes for CASSLDRALPQHF.

The CDR3 DNA reads TGTGCCAGCAGCCAAGGGACAGTCCCGTCTCACGAGCAGTACTTC. This sequence encodes CASSQGTVPSHEQYF. The chain has TRBV4-2 and TRBJ2-7; TRBD1 is a possible D gene (6 bases). The CDR3 is 15 amino acids. Trimming left V 1 base short and J 5 bases short, with 15 bases between. Germline V gene data show CDR1 as LGHNA and CDR2 as YNFKEQ.

The chain uses TRBV7-3 and TRBJ2-2; TRBD2 is a possible D gene (6 bases). In germline, CDR1 is SGHTA, CDR2 FQGTGA. The germline V and J ends were trimmed by 3 bases and 7 bases, with 6 bases remaining between them. This CDR3 is built from 12 residues. The CDR3 sequence is CASSFGGGELFF. For the CDR3, the DNA is TGTGCCAGCAGCTTCGGGGGCGGGGAGCTGTTTTTT.

The chain uses TRBV5-3 and TRBJ2-1; 8 nucleotides agree with TRBD2. TRBV5-3 is designated an ORF whose function remains uncertain. The CDR3 is 18 amino acids. Germline trimming cut 0 bases from V and 0 bases from J; bases unmatched to any gene: 8. The DNA for the CDR3 is TGTGCCAGAAGCTTGGGGGTGGGGAGCGGGAGCTCCTACAATGAGCAGTTCTTC. Translating it yields CARSLGVGSGSSYNEQFF.

CDR3 in amino acids: CASSKVGGDGNTIYF. CDR3 DNA: TGTGCCAGCAGCAAGGTCGGAGGGGACGGAAACACCATATATTTT. The chain uses TRBV21-1 and TRBJ1-3. TRBV21-1 is flagged as a pseudogene. This CDR3 has 15 residues.

The chain has TRBV30 and TRBJ2-7; 7 positions agree with TRBD1. This CDR3 is 12 amino acids long. Germline CDR1 GTSNPN, CDR2 SVGIG (reference sequence). After removal of 2 bases from V and 4 bases from J, the junction contained 2 bases not matched to a gene. In DNA, the CDR3 is TGTGCCTGGAGTAAACAGGGGTACGAGCAGTACTTC. Translating gives CAWSKQGYEQYF.

This clone was picked up one time. The chain carries TRBV29-1 and TRBJ2-1; TRBD2 is a possible D gene (6 bases). Germline CDR1 is SQVTM and CDR2 is ANQGSEA. V dropped 7 bases and J dropped 6 bases, with 10 bases sitting between them. The CDR3 has 11 residues. The CDR3 spells CSGGVANEQFF. CDR3 sequence (DNA): TGCAGCGGGGGGGTTGCCAATGAGCAGTTCTTC.

The genes are TRBV11-2 and TRBJ2-7; D is possibly TRBD2 (5 bases). The CDR3 contains 14 residues. Germline-derived CDR1 and CDR2 are SGHAT and FQNNGV. V was pared by 2 bases and J by 7 bases, with 15 bases between. CDR3 nucleotides: TGTGCCAGCAGCTTATGGACTGCCGGTATGGAGCAGTACTTC. Translated: CASSLWTAGMEQYF.

This sequence joins TRBV4-1 and TRBJ1-5; 7 positions agree with TRBD1. The V and J ends lost 1 base and 4 bases, in that order; junction bases with no gene match: 7. Germline V gene data show CDR1 as MGHRA and CDR2 as YSYEKL. This CDR3 spans 16 amino acids. CDR3 residues: CASSQVSRDSNQPQHF. The CDR3 region has the DNA TGCGCCAGCAGCCAAGTATCCCGGGACAGTAATCAGCCCCAGCATTTT.

This clone was seen a single time. This rearrangement joins TRBV7-9 to TRBJ2-1; 8 bases line up with TRBD2. The CDR3 contains 16 residues. J gave up 3 bases and V 6 bases, and 10 bases lay outside the gene matches. CDR1 is SEHNR and CDR2 is FQNEAQ in the germline V gene (reference sequence). The CDR3 DNA follows: TGTGCCAGCAGTACCCTTCGGGGGGGAAGCTACAATGAGCAGTTCTTC. Residues: CASSTLRGGSYNEQFF.

This clone has a handful of counts. The genes are TRBV4-3 and TRBJ2-3; D might be TRBD2 (5 bases). V dropped 0 bases and J dropped 0 bases, with 13 bases sitting between them. This CDR3 is 17 amino acids long. Germline CDR1 LGHNA, CDR2 YSLEER. The chain's CDR3 is CASSQDRLAGSTDTQYF. Here the CDR3 DNA reads TGCGCCAGCAGCCAAGATAGGCTAGCCGGGAGCACAGATACGCAGTATTTT.

The chain carries TRBV2 and TRBJ1-4; D may be TRBD1 (6 bases). This CDR3 spans 14 amino acids. V shed 5 bases and J shed 4 bases, with 11 bases lying between them. The V gene's germline CDR1 is SNHLY and CDR2 FYNNEI. Here the CDR3 reads CASSHGGVNEKLFF. CDR3 DNA sequence: TGTGCCAGCAGTCATGGGGGCGTTAATGAAAAACTGTTTTTT.

The rearrangement joins TRBV10-3 to TRBJ1-1, with D perhaps matching TRBD1 (5 bases). Looked up from germline, CDR1 is ENHRY and CDR2 is SYGVKD. V was pared by 0 bases and J by 4 bases, with 21 bases between. This CDR3 is built from 18 residues. The CDR3 DNA follows: TGTGCCATCAGTGAGTCGGACTTAGTAGCGGGGGGAACCACTGAAGCTTTCTTT. Protein product: CAISESDLVAGGTTEAFF.

CDR3 sequence: CASSSPGTSGSVYEQFF. The CDR3 DNA follows: TGTGCCAGCAGCTCCCCCGGGACTAGCGGGAGTGTTTATGAGCAGTTCTTC. The rearrangement joins TRBV28 to TRBJ2-1; 14 bases line up with TRBD2. The CDR3 covers 17 residues. Per the germline V gene, CDR1 is MDHEN and CDR2 is SYDVKM. V was pared by 6 bases and J by 8 bases, with 12 bases of the junction left unmatched.